This T cell receptor beta chain was recorded in a study of blood T cell repertoires in COVID-19. Seattle patient enrollment occurred during active infection, with longitudinal follow-up thereafter. In this sample, this clone turned up once. Assay: immunoSEQ multiplex PCR; the TCRdb copy retains only in-frame clones and omits some. This sample has fewer than 300,000 clones; 85% to 90% occur once, and the top ten carry approximately 6%. CDR1 SGHNT and CDR2 YENEEA come from the germline V gene. Trimming removed 1 base from V and 5 bases from J, with 11 bases in between. The CDR3 loop spans 15 amino acids.

This TCR was recovered from a woman aged 45 to 65 with COVID-19, enrolled during active disease. This sequence joins TRBV11-3 and TRBJ1-4; D is unresolved. Sequenced sample: peripheral blood. The CDR3 here is CASSLAGLQNEKLFF. CDR3 sequence (DNA): TGTGCCAGCAGCTTAGCAGGATTACAGAATGAAAAACTGTTTTTT.